A single T cell receptor beta chain is shown here with its context. This clonotype showed up just a few times. Its antigen is unknown. Base-call qualities are not available, and no considerably larger clone is one nucleotide away. V is shortened by 5 bases, J by 0 bases, and the region joining them spans 14 bases. The CDR3, from cysteine to phenylalanine, totals 17 residues. Only the CDR3 part of the read is kept: 51 bases, read in frame from the first base. The germline V gene (reference sequence) gives CDR1 as SEHNR and CDR2 as FQNEAQ. These data come from a study of T cell repertoires in cytomegalovirus infection (dated by TCRdb to between 2019 and 2020). For the study in its entirety: Because public TCR beta signatures pointed to carriage of CMV infection together with the matching HLA type, the HLA type of each donor mattered for the analysis. The paper's findings and limits, for the study overall: The ex vivo response was dominated by HLA-C-restricted CMV-specific TCR beta clonotypes, which also provided the single most frequent clonotype in two of eight donors. In both this cohort and an independent cohort of 350 to 400 donors, the cumulative frequency of public TCR beta family members distinguished carriers of CMV infection plus the relevant HLA type.

The sequencing machine was an Illumina HiSeq 1500. TCRdb reprocessing: public reads trimmed at Q25 with fastp, clones called with MiXCR, in-frame beta chains kept. Each CDR3 protein gets just one entry, which takes the most common genes and DNA from the rows behind it. The sample table shows 170,000 or so distinct CDR3 sequences, and about a sixth are seen once. Clones ranked in the top ten supply approximately 25% of the sample. The TCR was taken from a human donor in good health (CMV status not recorded). Some clones in this sample may be carry-over from other donors' samples. In this chain, TRBV7-9 is recombined with TRBJ2-6; confidence is insufficient to name the D gene. The sequencing input was CD8+ T cells from PBMCs. The CDR3 here reads CASSPPPESSGANVLTF. The nucleotides read TGTGCCAGCAGCCCCCCGCCCGAGTCCTCTGGGGCCAACGTCCTGACTTTC.